Sequencing of this T cell receptor (beta chain) was carried out in a study of blood T cell repertoires in COVID-19. About the study: The origin of the acute and convalescent COVID-19 samples was the United States, Italy and Spain.

Study members were between roughly 18 and 89 years old and lived in about two dozen US regions. Cohorts were assigned according to the clinical history that participants reported. There are 14 residues in the CDR3. Per germline, CDR1 KGHDR and CDR2 SFDVKD. Trimming removed 0 bases from V and 7 bases from J; junction bases left unmatched: 4. Authors' processing steps: Amplifying reference gene primers gave estimates of nucleated cell counts. Profiled with immunoSEQ multiplex PCR; TCRdb holds only in-frame clones, not every one. For V, J and clone size, that table is used; D and trimming come from the DNA. Found here are about 310,000 clones, roughly 86% of them singletons; the top ten hold around 9.3%.

The clonotype originates from a woman in her late teens or twenties who had recovered from COVID-19. Sequencing was performed on PBMCs or T cells enriched from blood (not recorded which). This chain links TRBV24-1 with TRBJ2-7; 8 bases map to TRBD2. Written as DNA, the CDR3 is TGTGCCACCAGTGATTTGTATAGCGGGGAAGAGCAGTACTTC. It encodes CATSDLYSGEEQYF.